This T cell receptor beta chain was identified during a study of blood T cell repertoires in COVID-19 (dated by TCRdb to 2020 to 2021). Notes on the research overall: The collaborator samples originated in the United States, Italy and Spain and spanned the acute and convalescent phases of COVID-19. The material from the prospective study consisted of cDNA or gDNA derived from T cells, B-cell-depleted T cells, or PBMCs. Subjects who had been exposed to COVID-19, were actively infected with it, or had recovered from it provided the deeply sampled blood TCRbeta repertoires that made up the dataset. Sample metadata almost always included a de-identified subject ID, COVID-19 status, age in years and sex. The repertoires were released in a freely available public database meant as a resource for research on the immune response to SARS-CoV-2. Where available, HLA class I and class II types were obtained from metadata supplied by the sample provider rather than from assay-based typing. Samples were obtained from the ongoing ImmuneRACE study (first 160 participants) and from some 1,200 subjects provided by 6 global collaborators. Broad study findings and their caveats: The quantity of clinical and demographic metadata differed by source and by participant and was supplied without curation.

TCRbeta CDR3 regions were amplified from genomic DNA using the immunoSEQ Assay, a bias-controlled multiplex PCR. The original pipeline was this. Nucleated cell counts per sample were estimated from amplification of reference gene primers within the assay. Sequence reads were collapsed and filtered to measure the absolute abundance of every unique TCRbeta CDR3 rearrangement. For each sample, productive Simpson clonality was calculated by taking the square root of Simpson's diversity index across productive rearrangements. Drawn from immuneACCESS, this table holds only the in-frame rearrangements with V and J called that TCRdb kept. Clones are partly lost; checked studies trace under half to an unresolved V gene and leave the rest unexplained. The V and J calls and the clone size are those of that table, but D and trimming were determined from the DNA. The sample includes roughly 80,000 clones, with 65% to 85% observed a single time. The ten largest clonotypes hold roughly 15% of the sample.

Collaborating institutions collected whole blood in K2EDTA tubes following their own protocols. For TCRbeta analysis, collaborator samples were shipped as frozen whole blood, as isolated PBMCs, or as DNA extracted from either sample type. Turning to this clone: No antigen is known for it. No qualities accompany the bases; no much larger clone lies one base away.

The sequenced sample consisted of peripheral blood. This TCR derives from an older man with active or convalescent COVID-19.

The CDR3 is CASSFGPTATYGYTF. The sequenced DNA: TGTGCCAGCAGCTTCGGTCCGACAGCAACCTATGGCTACACCTTC. The receptor chain draws on TRBV5-6 and TRBJ1-2, with a weak D call of TRBD1 (5 bases match). At the junction V is shortened by 2 bases and J by 4 bases, with 15 bases in between. From a lookup of the germline V gene, CDR1 and CDR2 are SGHDT and YYEEEE. Its CDR3 holds 15 amino acids, cysteine through phenylalanine. The kept DNA is CDR3 alone, 45 bases in frame from the first base.